The 19 T cell receptor beta chains below come from one sample, sequenced in a study of OX40 agonist ivuxolimab in advanced cancers. Library preparation employed the immunoSEQ multiplex PCR assay. This immuneACCESS table, as held by TCRdb, lists in-frame sequences with V and J called but not all clones. Of the missing ones, under half trace to an unresolved V gene in checked studies; the others have no known cause. The sample data list about 80,000 clones, and more than 80% of these were observed just once. The top ten clonotypes cover 4% to 5.5% of the sample. Sequenced here: CD4+ or CD8+ T cells sorted from blood, sampled in a trial of the OX40 agonist ivuxolimab. These receptors came from an adult with an advanced solid tumor such as melanoma, head and neck, liver or kidney cancer.

This chain connects TRBV7-2 to TRBJ2-3, with D uncertain. Trimming removed 3 bases at V and 6 bases at J, with 13 bases between. This CDR3 has 14 residues. Germline V gene data show CDR1 as SGHTA and CDR2 as FQGNSA. CDR3 sequence: CASSFEMASDTQYF. The CDR3 coding sequence is TGTGCCAGCAGCTTTGAGATGGCGAGCGATACGCAGTATTTT.

V is TRBV6-1 and J is TRBJ2-3; a possible D gene is TRBD2 (5 bases). CDR1 is MNHNS and CDR2 is SASEGT in the germline V gene. Trimming cost V 6 bases and J 0 bases, with 13 bases left between them. This CDR3 comprises 15 residues. Here the CDR3 reads CASRMGDASTDTQYF. In nucleotides, the CDR3 is TGTGCCAGCAGAATGGGAGACGCTAGCACAGATACGCAGTATTTT.

The rearrangement uses TRBV7-9 and TRBJ2-1; 12 nucleotides match TRBD1. The CDR3 extends over 15 amino acids. V dropped 5 bases and J dropped 5; count of bases not matched to a gene: 4. Germline CDR1 and CDR2: SEHNR and FQNEAQ (reference sequence). The CDR3: CASSEGQGANNEQFF. DNA for the CDR3: TGTGCCAGCAGCGAGGGACAGGGGGCCAACAATGAGCAGTTCTTC.

This chain uses TRBV5-4 with TRBJ1-1, with 10 positions matching TRBD1. The CDR3 contains 14 residues. Germline V gene lookup returns CDR1 SGHNT and CDR2 YYREEE (reference sequence). V trimming: 3 bases; J trimming: 1 base; junction bases outside the gene matches: 0. CDR3 bases: TGTGCCAGCAGCTGGGACAGGGGGAACACTGAAGCTTTCTTT. Residues: CASSWDRGNTEAFF.

The gene calls are TRBV5-4 and TRBJ1-4, with 7 bases that match TRBD1. Losses at the gene ends were 1 base for V and 3 bases for J; bases not matched to a gene: 0. Germline V gene lookup returns CDR1 SGHNT and CDR2 YYREEE (reference sequence). CDR3 length equals 14 residues. In DNA form, the CDR3 reads TGTGCCAGCAGCTTGCAGGGGGCTAATGAAAAACTGTTTTTT. This codes for CASSLQGANEKLFF. Complete variable domain (other parts from reference TRBV5-4 and TRBJ1-4): ETGVTQSPTHLIKTRGQQVTLRCSSQSGHNTVSWYQQALGQGPQFIFQYYREEENGRGNFPPRFSGLQFPNYSSELNVNALELDDSALYLCASSLQGANEKLFFGSGTQLSVL.

This chain uses TRBV5-4 with TRBJ2-4; 9 positions match TRBD2. Germline trimming cut 2 bases from V and 0 bases from J; bases unmatched to any gene: 12. CDR1 and CDR2 (germline): SGHNT, YYREEE (reference sequence). The CDR3 length is 19 residues. The DNA of the CDR3 is TGTGCCAGCAGCTTAACTGGGCTAGCGGGACTTATAGCCAAAAACATTCAGTACTTC. Translated: CASSLTGLAGLIAKNIQYF.

The chain is built from TRBV6-1 and TRBJ2-3, with a weak D call TRBD1 (6 bases). Germline V gene data show CDR1 as MNHNS and CDR2 as SASEGT. The ends were cut back, 5 bases at V and 2 bases at J, with 14 bases in the middle. The CDR3 totals 15 residues. The CDR3 DNA reads TGTGCCAGCAGTCAGACAGGACTTAACACAGATACGCAGTATTTT. This gives the protein CASSQTGLNTDTQYF.

This clone turned up a few times. J is TRBJ1-1 and V is TRBV7-9, with D uncertain. This CDR3 contains 11 residues. V lost 5 bases, J lost 5 bases, and 6 bases lay in between. Germline-derived CDR1 and CDR2 are SEHNR and FQNEAQ (reference sequence). The CDR3 is CASSVETEAFF. The CDR3 nucleotides are TGTGCCAGCAGCGTAGAGACTGAAGCTTTCTTT.

The chain recombines TRBV4-3 with TRBJ2-3; D perhaps matches TRBD1 (5 bases). With 1 base removed from V and 10 bases from J, the gap between germline ends came to 12 bases. Germline V gives CDR1 LGHNA, CDR2 YSLEER. The CDR3 is 13 amino acids. The CDR3 spells CASSQGFRGSQYF. Here the CDR3 DNA reads TGCGCCAGCAGCCAAGGTTTTAGGGGTTCGCAGTATTTT.

The V and J genes are TRBV19 and TRBJ1-2; 9 nucleotides line up with TRBD1. The CDR3 is 13 amino acids. CDR1 is LNHDA, CDR2 SQIVND, per germline (reference sequence). Trimming at V came to 6 bases and at J to 5 bases, leaving 4 bases not matched to a gene. The CDR3 loop is CASRDRGGYGYTF. The DNA for the CDR3 is TGTGCCAGTAGGGACAGGGGAGGGTATGGCTACACCTTC. Drawing the rest from reference TRBV19 and TRBJ1-2, the complete variable domain is DGGITQSPKYLFRKEGQNVTLSCEQNLNHDAMYWYRQDPGQGLRLIYYSQIVNDFQKGDIAEGYSVSREKKESFPLTVTSAQKNPTAFYLCASRDRGGYGYTFGSGTRLTVV.

The chain links TRBV18 to TRBJ1-5; no reliable D call. Germline V lookup: CDR1 KGHSH, CDR2 LQKENI. The CDR3 runs 14 residues. Trimming stripped 6 bases from V and 3 bases from J, with 12 bases between. This chain's CDR3 is CASSQTYINQPQHF. The CDR3, as DNA: TGTGCCAGCTCTCAAACCTATATCAATCAGCCCCAGCATTTT.

The chain carries TRBV19 and TRBJ1-1; D unclear. Per the germline V gene, CDR1 is LNHDA and CDR2 is SQIVND (reference sequence). V lost 9 bases and J 0 bases, leaving 20 bases between the germline ends. The CDR3 spans 16 residues. The CDR3 nucleotides are TGTGCCAGCCGGACTTTAGAACGGGATCTGAACACTGAAGCTTTCTTT. Its protein is CASRTLERDLNTEAFF.

This rearrangement joins TRBV19 to TRBJ1-3; tentative D call: TRBD1 (6 bases). Trimming removed 10 bases from V and 0 bases from J, with 13 bases in between. In germline, CDR1 is LNHDA, CDR2 SQIVND (reference sequence). This CDR3 has 14 amino acids. CDR3 sequence: CATTGLDSGNTIYF. The CDR3 DNA follows: TGTGCCACTACAGGGTTGGACTCTGGAAACACCATATATTTT.

This clone was counted once. The rearrangement links TRBV10-3 to TRBJ2-1; D is ambiguous. The V and J ends lost 7 bases and 2 bases respectively, with 6 bases between them. CDR3 length equals 12 residues. Germline lookup yields CDR1 ENHRY and CDR2 SYGVKD. The CDR3 sequence: CAIKGTYNEQFF. The CDR3, as DNA: TGTGCCATCAAAGGGACCTACAATGAGCAGTTCTTC.

CDR3 amino acids: CASSLSIGTDSRGGTDTQYF. In nucleotides, the CDR3 is TGTGCCAGCAGCCTTAGTATCGGGACTGATAGTAGGGGGGGCACAGATACGCAGTATTTT. The chain is built from TRBV13 and TRBJ2-3, with D perhaps given as TRBD1 or TRBD2 (6 bases each). CDR3 length equals 20 residues. CDR1 and CDR2 (germline): PRHDT, FYEKMQ (reference sequence). Trimming pared 5 bases from V and 1 base from J, leaving 28 bases between.

The J gene is TRBJ2-7, the V gene TRBV28; D gene ambiguous. The CDR3 runs 11 residues. The V end was cut by 6 bases, the J end by 4 bases, with 7 bases between. Germline CDR1 and CDR2: MDHEN and SYDVKM. In DNA, the CDR3 is TGTGCCAGCAGCGGATATTACGAGCAGTACTTC. Protein: CASSGYYEQYF.

The genes are TRBV18 and TRBJ1-1; no firm D call. Germline CDR1 reads KGHSH; CDR2 reads LQKENI. V lost 3 bases and J lost 4, with 15 bases in between. The CDR3 contains 15 residues. CDR3: CASSPMEGVSTEAFF. CDR3 in DNA: TGTGCCAGCTCACCGATGGAGGGAGTATCCACTGAAGCTTTCTTT.

This CDR3 reads CASSVTRTDTQYF. The CDR3 DNA is TGTGCCAGCAGCGTAACTAGGACAGATACGCAGTATTTT. J is TRBJ2-3 and V is TRBV9; a possible D gene is TRBD2 (5 bases). CDR1 and CDR2 (germline): SGDLS, YYNGEE. Trimming pared 1 base from V and 3 bases from J, leaving 6 bases between. The CDR3 length is 13 residues. Supplemented by reference TRBV9 and TRBJ2-3, the full variable domain reads DSGVTQTPKHLITATGQRVTLRCSPRSGDLSVYWYQQSLDQGLQFLIQYYNGEERAKGNILERFSAQQFPDLHSELNLSSLELGDSALYFCASSVTRTDTQYFGPGTRLTVL.

The V gene is TRBV7-9, the J gene TRBJ2-3; D remains unclear. This CDR3 region has 15 residues. Germline CDR1 SEHNR, CDR2 FQNEAQ (reference sequence). The V end was cut by 3 bases, the J end by 2 bases, with 12 bases between. CDR3 DNA: TGTGCCAGCAGCTTGGGTGGACCGACCACAGATACGCAGTATTTT. As protein: CASSLGGPTTDTQYF.